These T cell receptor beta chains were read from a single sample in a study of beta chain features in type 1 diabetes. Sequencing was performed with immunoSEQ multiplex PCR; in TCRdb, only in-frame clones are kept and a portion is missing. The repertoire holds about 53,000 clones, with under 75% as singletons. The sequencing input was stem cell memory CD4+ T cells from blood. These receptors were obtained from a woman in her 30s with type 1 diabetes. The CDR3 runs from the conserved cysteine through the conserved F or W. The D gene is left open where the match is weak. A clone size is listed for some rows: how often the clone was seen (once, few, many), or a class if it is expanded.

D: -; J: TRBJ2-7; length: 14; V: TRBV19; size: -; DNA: TGTGCCAGTAGTGTACGTCCGGGGACCTACGAGCAGTACTTC; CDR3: CASSVRPGTYEQYF
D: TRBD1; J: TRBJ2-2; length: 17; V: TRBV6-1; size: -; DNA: TGTGCCAGCAGTGAAGCGTTGACAGGGTCCATTATCGGGGAGCTGTTTTTT; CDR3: CASSEALTGSIIGELFF
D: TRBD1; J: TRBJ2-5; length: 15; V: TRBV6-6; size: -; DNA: TGTGCCAGCACCGGAACAGGGGGCCTTCGGGAGACCCAGTACTTC; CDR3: CASTGTGGLRETQYF
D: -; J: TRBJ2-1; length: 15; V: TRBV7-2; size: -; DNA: TGTGCCAGCAGCTTAGCTAGCGACTCCTACAATGAGCAGTTCTTC; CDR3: CASSLASDSYNEQFF
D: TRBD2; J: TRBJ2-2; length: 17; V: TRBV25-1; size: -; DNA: TGTGCCAGCAGTGCACGACTCGGGGGGATGTACACCGGGGAGCTGTTTTTT; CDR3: CASSARLGGMYTGELFF
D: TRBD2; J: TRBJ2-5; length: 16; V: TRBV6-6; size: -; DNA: TGTGCCAGCAGACATCCGAGCGGGAGGGCCGCAGAGACCCAGTACTTC; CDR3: CASRHPSGRAAETQYF
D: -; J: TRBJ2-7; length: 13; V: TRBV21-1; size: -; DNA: TGTGCCAGCCTCCGGGTTCCCTCCTACGAGCAGTACTTC; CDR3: CASLRVPSYEQYF
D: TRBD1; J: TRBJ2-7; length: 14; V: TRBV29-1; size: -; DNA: TGCAGCGTTGGCCGGGGACAGGGCTCCTCCGAGCAGTACTTC; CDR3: CSVGRGQGSSEQYF
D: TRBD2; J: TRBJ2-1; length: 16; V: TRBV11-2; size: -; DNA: TGTGCCAGCAGCCTACGACTAGCGGGAGGCTACAATGAGCAGTTCTTC; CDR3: CASSLRLAGGYNEQFF
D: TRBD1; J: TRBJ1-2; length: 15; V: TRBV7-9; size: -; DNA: TGTGCCAGCATCCCGACAGGGGCCTTAAGCTATGGCTACACCTTC; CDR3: CASIPTGALSYGYTF
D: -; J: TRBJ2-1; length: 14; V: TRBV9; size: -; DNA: TGTGCCAGCAGCGTCCCCGGGACCTACAATGAGCAGTTCTTC; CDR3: CASSVPGTYNEQFF
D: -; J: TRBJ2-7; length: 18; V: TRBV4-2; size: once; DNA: TGTGCCAGCAGCCAAGTTCCCCCAGTTGGGCCCAGCTCCTACGAGCAGTACTTC; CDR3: CASSQVPPVGPSSYEQYF
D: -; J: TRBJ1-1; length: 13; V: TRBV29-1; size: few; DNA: TGCAGCGTTGAAAGGACAGAGAACACTGAAGCTTTCTTT; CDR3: CSVERTENTEAFF
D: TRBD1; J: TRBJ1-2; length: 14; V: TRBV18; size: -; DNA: TGTGCCAGCTCACCTGAGACAGGGGATTATGGCTACACCTTC; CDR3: CASSPETGDYGYTF
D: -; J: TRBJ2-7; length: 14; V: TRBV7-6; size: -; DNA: TGTGCCAGCAGCTTAGGGCACAGGGACTACGAGCAGTACTTC; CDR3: CASSLGHRDYEQYF
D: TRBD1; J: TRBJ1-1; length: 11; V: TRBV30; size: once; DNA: TGTGCCTTGGGACAGGGCTTTGAAGCTTTCTTT; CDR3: CALGQGFEAFF
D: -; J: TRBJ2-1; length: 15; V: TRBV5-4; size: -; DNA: TGTGCCAGCAGCTTGGCAGCGGACTCCTACAATGAGCAGTTCTTC; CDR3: CASSLAADSYNEQFF
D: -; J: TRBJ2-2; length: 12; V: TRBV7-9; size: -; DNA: TGTGCCAGCAGCTTCACTCCCGGGGAGCTGTTTTTT; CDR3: CASSFTPGELFF
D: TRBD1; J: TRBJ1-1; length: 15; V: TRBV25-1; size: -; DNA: TGTGCCAGCAGTGAGGGGACAGGGGTGAACACTGAAGCTTTCTTT; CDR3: CASSEGTGVNTEAFF
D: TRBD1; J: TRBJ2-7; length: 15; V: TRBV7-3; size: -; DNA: TGTGCCAGCAGCCCGCGGGGACAGGGGGCTATTGAGCAGTACTTC; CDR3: CASSPRGQGAIEQYF
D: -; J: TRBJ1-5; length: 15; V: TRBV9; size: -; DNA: TGTGCCAGCAGCGTAGAGCCGGGGGGACATCAGCCCCAGCATTTT; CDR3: CASSVEPGGHQPQHF
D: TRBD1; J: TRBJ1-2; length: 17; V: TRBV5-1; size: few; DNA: TGCGCCAGCAGCTTGACCCCCCCGGGACAGGGCGACTATGGCTACACCTTC; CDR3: CASSLTPPGQGDYGYTF
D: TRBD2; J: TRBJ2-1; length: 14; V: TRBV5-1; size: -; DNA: TGCGCCAGCAGACGGGAGGACTCCTACAATGAGCAGTTCTTC; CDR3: CASRREDSYNEQFF
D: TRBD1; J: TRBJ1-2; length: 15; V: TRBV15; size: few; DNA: TGTGCCACCAGCCCCCGGACAGGAGGGGACTATGGCTACACCTTC; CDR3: CATSPRTGGDYGYTF
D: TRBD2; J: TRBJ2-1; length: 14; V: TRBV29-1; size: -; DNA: TGCAGCGCAAGGGGGACTAGGTCCTACAATGAGCAGTTCTTC; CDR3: CSARGTRSYNEQFF
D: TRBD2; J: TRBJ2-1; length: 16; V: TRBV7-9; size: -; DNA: TGTGCCAGCAGCTTAGATCCCACTAGCGGGAACAATGAGCAGTTCTTC; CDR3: CASSLDPTSGNNEQFF
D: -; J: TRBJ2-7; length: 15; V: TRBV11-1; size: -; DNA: TGTGCCAGCAGCTTACGGGGTGATAGATCCTACGAGCAGTACTTC; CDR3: CASSLRGDRSYEQYF
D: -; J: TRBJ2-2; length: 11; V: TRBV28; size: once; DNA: TGTGCCCTAAGGGGCGTCGGGGAGCTGTTTTTT; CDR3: CALRGVGELFF
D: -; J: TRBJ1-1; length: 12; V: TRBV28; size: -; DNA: TGTGCCAGCAGTCCTTGGAACACTGAAGCTTTCTTT; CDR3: CASSPWNTEAFF
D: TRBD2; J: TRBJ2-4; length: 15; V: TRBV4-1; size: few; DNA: TGCGCCAGCAGCCAAGATTGGGCTAGCGGCTTCATTCAGTACTTC; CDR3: CASSQDWASGFIQYF
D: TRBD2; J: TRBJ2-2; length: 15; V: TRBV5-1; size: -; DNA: TGCGCCAGCATCCTTAGCGGGATTGGCGCCGGGGAGCTGTTTTTT; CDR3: CASILSGIGAGELFF